This T cell receptor beta chain was profiled in a study of blood T cell repertoires in COVID-19 (dated by TCRdb to the early 2020s). Context from the whole study: Samples from collaborators originated in the United States, Italy and Spain and spanned both the acute and convalescent phases of COVID-19. The material from the prospective study consisted of cDNA or gDNA derived from T cells, B-cell-depleted T cells, or PBMCs. Deeply sampled blood TCRbeta repertoires from subjects exposed to, actively infected with, or recovered from COVID-19 were included in the dataset. The repertoires were released in a freely available public database meant as a resource for research on the immune response to SARS-CoV-2. The samples were drawn from the first 160 participants of the ongoing ImmuneRACE study and from 1,254 subjects provided by 6 global collaborators. The sample metadata nearly always contained a de-identified subject ID, COVID-19 status, age in years and sex. Where available, HLA class I and class II types were obtained from metadata supplied by the sample provider rather than from assay-based typing.

What the research found in general, with its limitations: The quantity of clinical and demographic metadata differed by source and by participant and was supplied without curation.

TCRbeta CDR3 regions were amplified from genomic DNA using the immunoSEQ Assay, a bias-controlled multiplex PCR. Regarding the original processing steps: Nucleated cell counts per sample were estimated from amplification of reference gene primers within the assay. To quantify the absolute abundance of each unique TCRbeta CDR3 rearrangement, sequence reads were collapsed and filtered. For each sample, productive Simpson clonality was calculated by taking the square root of Simpson's diversity index across productive rearrangements. TCRdb provides this immuneACCESS table in a form limited to in-frame rearrangements. Some clones are lacking; in checked studies, under half of them reflect an unresolved V gene, and why the rest are absent is not known. For V, J and clone size, that table is used; D and trimming come from the DNA. Counted in this sample were roughly 260,000 clones; 88% of them appeared once. The ten largest clones take up around 10% of the sample.

In Seattle, one collaborating source enrolled patients while the infection was active and tracked those patients longitudinally over the course of disease. Whole blood was collected in K2EDTA tubes by collaborating institutions according to the institutions' own protocols. For TCRbeta analysis, collaborators shipped samples in one of three forms: frozen whole blood, isolated PBMCs, or DNA extracted from either of those sample types. For this clone: The target of this receptor is not known. No qualities accompany the bases; no much larger clone lies one base away. The sample carries other DNA sequences with the same CDR3.

Sequenced material: peripheral blood. This sequence was found in a woman aged 25 to 39 with COVID-19, enrolled during active disease.

CDR3 reads: CASSVGGNTGELFF. The DNA sequence is as follows: TGTGCCAGCAGCGTAGGGGGCAACACCGGGGAGCTGTTTTTT. Recombination connected TRBV9 to TRBJ2-2; TRBD1 is a possible D gene, resting on 5 matching bases. The CDR3 measures 14 amino acids from cysteine to phenylalanine. The only DNA kept is the CDR3, 42 bases in frame from the first base. V lost 0 bases and J lost 2 bases; the stretch between them is 5 bases long. For CDR1 and CDR2, the germline V gene lists SGDLS and YYNGEE.